The entry that follows covers one TCR beta chain sequence. Between the trimmed V and J ends, which lost 5 bases and 5 bases, there was a span of 12 bases. Germline V gene data show CDR1 as MDHEN and CDR2 as SYDVKM. This CDR3 has 14 residues. The data were obtained in a study of blood T cell repertoires in COVID-19. This table comes from immunoSEQ multiplex PCR, and its TCRdb copy is limited to in-frame clones, with some not included. The sample lists around 86,000 clones, around 87% seen once, with approximately 4.4% in the top ten. This TCR was sampled from a woman of 80 years or more with acute or convalescent COVID-19. This chain joins TRBV28 and TRBJ2-2; tentative D call: TRBD1 (5 bases). The source material was peripheral blood. CDR3 bases: TGTGCCAGCAGTACCACAGGCCTGACCGGGGAGCTGTTTTTT. It is translated as CASSTTGLTGELFF.